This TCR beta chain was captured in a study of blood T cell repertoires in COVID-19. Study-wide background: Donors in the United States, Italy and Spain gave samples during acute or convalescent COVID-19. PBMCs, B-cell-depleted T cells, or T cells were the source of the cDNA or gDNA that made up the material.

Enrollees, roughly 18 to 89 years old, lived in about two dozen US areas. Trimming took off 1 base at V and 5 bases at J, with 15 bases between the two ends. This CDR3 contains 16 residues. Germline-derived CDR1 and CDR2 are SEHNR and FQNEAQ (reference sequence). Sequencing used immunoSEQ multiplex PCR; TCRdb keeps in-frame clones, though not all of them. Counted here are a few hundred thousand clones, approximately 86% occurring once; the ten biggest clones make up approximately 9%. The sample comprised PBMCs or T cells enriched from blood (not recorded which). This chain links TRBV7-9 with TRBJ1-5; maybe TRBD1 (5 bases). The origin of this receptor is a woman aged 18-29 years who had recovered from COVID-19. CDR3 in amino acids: CASSLGRRGRDQPQHF. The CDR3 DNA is TGTGCCAGCAGCTTAGGGAGGCGGGGACGAGATCAGCCCCAGCATTTT.